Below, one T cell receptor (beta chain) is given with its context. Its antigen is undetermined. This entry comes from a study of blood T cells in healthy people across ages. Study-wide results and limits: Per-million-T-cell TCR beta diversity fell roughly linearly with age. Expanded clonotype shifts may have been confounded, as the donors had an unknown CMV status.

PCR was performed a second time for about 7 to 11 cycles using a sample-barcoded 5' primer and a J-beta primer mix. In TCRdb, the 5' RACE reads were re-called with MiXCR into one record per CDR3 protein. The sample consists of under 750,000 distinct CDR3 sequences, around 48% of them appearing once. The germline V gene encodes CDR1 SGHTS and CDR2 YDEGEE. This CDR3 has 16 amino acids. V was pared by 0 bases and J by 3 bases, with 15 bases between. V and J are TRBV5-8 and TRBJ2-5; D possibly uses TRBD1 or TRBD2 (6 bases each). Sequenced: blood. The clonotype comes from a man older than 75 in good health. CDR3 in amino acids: CASSLVYGGSKETQYF. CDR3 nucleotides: TGTGCCAGCAGCTTGGTTTACGGGGGCAGTAAAGAGACCCAGTACTTC.